This TCR beta chain is drawn from a study of blood T cell repertoires in COVID-19. Study-wide context: The United States, Italy and Spain were the sources of the acute and convalescent COVID-19 samples. The cDNA or gDNA used as material had been derived from T cells, B-cell-depleted T cells, or PBMCs.

The CDR3 totals 15 residues. Germline-derived CDR1 and CDR2 are SGHNT and YYREEE (reference sequence). Trimming removed 0 bases at V and 4 bases at J, with 12 bases between. Original processing methods: Amplification of reference gene primers was used by the study to estimate nucleated cell counts. This table comes from immunoSEQ multiplex PCR, and its TCRdb copy is limited to in-frame clones, with some not included. The D gene and trimming were derived from the DNA, and the V and J assignments and clone size from that table. The data show approximately 37,000 clones, 65% to 90% seen once. The clonotype was recovered from a man aged 35 to 55 with active COVID-19. This chain connects TRBV5-4 to TRBJ2-3; D may be TRBD1 (5 bases). Sequencing was done on a sample of peripheral blood. The CDR3 loop reads CASSLGWGRADTQYF. The CDR3 DNA is TGTGCCAGCAGCTTGGGGTGGGGCCGAGCAGATACGCAGTATTTT.